These 14 T cell receptor beta chains originate from one sample sequenced in a study (dated by TCRdb to the mid-2010s). Preparation of the library involved 5' RACE. TCRdb names Illumina MiSeq as the instrument used. The raw public reads went through TCRdb reprocessing: fastp at Q25, MiXCR clone calling, in-frame beta chains kept. Each entry merges the rows of one CDR3 protein and shows their most common DNA and genes. The sample table lists tens of thousands of distinct CDR3 sequences, around a quarter of them with a count of one. 3% to 4% of the sample comes from the top ten. Sequences were obtained from tumor-infiltrating memory CD4+ T cells sorted from the breast tumor. The cell subset or site label, read with the paper, signifies: memory CD4+ T cells, CD4+CD45RO+CD25-. The receptors shown here come from a female donor with breast cancer.

The chain uses TRBV20-1 and TRBJ2-7; D could derive from TRBD1 or TRBD2 (5 bases each). CDR1 is DFQATT, CDR2 SNEGSKA, per germline (reference sequence). V lost 3 bases to trimming and J lost 4 bases, with 19 bases between them. CDR3 length equals 15 residues. CDR3 DNA sequence: TGCAGTGCTAGGAGGGATGACAGAGGAGCTTACGAGCAGTACTTC. It encodes CSARRDDRGAYEQYF.

The chain has TRBV20-1 and TRBJ2-5, with 14 positions matching TRBD2. The CDR3 runs to 13 residues. The germline V gene encodes CDR1 DFQATT and CDR2 SNEGSKA (reference sequence). This CDR3 reads CSGLAGGQETQYF. CDR3 nucleotide sequence: TGCAGCGGACTAGCGGGAGGACAAGAGACCCAGTACTTC.

In this sample, this clonotype turned up a few times. The chain joins TRBV5-1 to TRBJ1-5; D gene unclear. The CDR3 has 16 residues. The V gene lost 0 bases and the J gene lost 5 bases, with 15 bases spanning the gap. CDR1 and CDR2 from the germline V gene are SGHRS and YFSETQ. The CDR3 DNA reads as TGCGCCAGCAGCTTGGGGCTTCGGGGAGGGCATCAGCCCCAGCATTTT. Protein sequence: CASSLGLRGGHQPQHF.

This chain links TRBV4-1 with TRBJ1-2, with D hard to call. This CDR3 has 12 amino acids. Trimming pared 4 bases from V and 8 bases from J, leaving 11 bases between. Germline assignment: CDR1 MGHRA and CDR2 YSYEKL. The CDR3 sequence: CASSPPGKGYTF. CDR3 bases: TGCGCCAGCAGCCCCCCCGGAAAAGGCTACACCTTC.

To note about this clonotype: This may be a read error: a much more frequent sequence differs by one nucleotide. V is TRBV7-2 and J is TRBJ2-7; D remains ambiguous. There are 11 residues in the CDR3. Germline CDR1 SGHTA, CDR2 FQGNSA. The V end lost 3 bases, the J end lost 7 bases, and 7 bases lay between the germline ends. Written as DNA, the CDR3 is TGTGCCAGCAGCTTTGGCGGAGAGCAGTACTTC. Its translation: CASSFGGEQYF. The whole variable domain, remainder taken from reference TRBV7-2 and TRBJ2-7, is GAGVSQSPSNKVTEKGKDVELRCDPISGHTALYWYRQSLGQGLEFLIYFQGNSAPDKSGLPSDRFSAERTGGSVSTLTIQRTQQEDSAVYLCASSFGGEQYFGPGTRLTVT.

The V and J genes are TRBV29-1 and TRBJ2-3; D gene uncertain. The CDR3 sequence is 10 residues long. The V end was cut by 3 bases, the J end by 6 bases, with 4 bases between. Germline V gives CDR1 SQVTM, CDR2 ANQGSEA. The CDR3 protein is CSVEWDTQYF. Written as DNA, the CDR3 is TGCAGCGTTGAGTGGGATACGCAGTATTTT.

The rearrangement uses TRBV6-1 and TRBJ2-2, with D possibly TRBD2 on 7 matching bases. V lost 7 bases to trimming and J lost 3 bases, with 18 bases between them. This CDR3 is 16 amino acids long. The V gene's germline CDR1 is MNHNS and CDR2 SASEGT. The CDR3 protein is CASTSLQGGYTGELFF. The CDR3 bases are TGTGCCAGCACCAGCTTACAGGGAGGGTACACCGGGGAGCTGTTTTTT.

The CDR3 bases are TGCGCCAGCAGCACAGGACAGGGGGCTGAAGCTTTCTTT. It codes for CASSTGQGAEAFF. The V and J genes are TRBV5-1 and TRBJ1-1; 10 bases are a match to TRBD1. J was trimmed by 6 bases and V by 4 bases; bases with no gene match: 3. Germline V gene data show CDR1 as SGHRS and CDR2 as YFSETQ. This CDR3 contains 13 residues.

In this sample, this clonotype turned up many times. The V gene is TRBV6-5, the J gene TRBJ2-5; TRBD2 matches 10 bases. V lost 5 bases to trimming and J lost 5 bases; unmatched junction nucleotides: 5. CDR1 and CDR2 from the germline V gene are MNHEY and SVGAGI. The CDR3 extends over 14 amino acids. CDR3 DNA: TGTGCCAGCAGTCAAGGACTAGCGGTGGAGACCCAGTACTTC. Translated: CASSQGLAVETQYF.

The rearrangement links TRBV7-2 to TRBJ2-7, with TRBD1 as a possible D gene (6 bases). This CDR3 has 15 residues. Per germline, CDR1 SGHTA and CDR2 FQGNSA. With 5 bases removed from V and 5 bases from J, the gap between germline ends came to 19 bases. CDR3 residues: CASSPRTAEGHEQYF. In DNA, the CDR3 is TGTGCCAGCAGCCCTAGGACAGCCGAGGGGCACGAGCAGTACTTC. Full variable domain (remainder filled in from reference TRBV7-2 and TRBJ2-7): GAGVSQSPSNKVTEKGKDVELRCDPISGHTALYWYRQSLGQGLEFLIYFQGNSAPDKSGLPSDRFSAERTGGSVSTLTIQRTQQEDSAVYLCASSPRTAEGHEQYFGPGTRLTVT.

The chain carries TRBV6-1 and TRBJ1-2, with 8 bases aligning to TRBD1. V lost 1 base, J lost 8 bases, and 6 bases stayed unmatched. Germline CDR1 MNHNS, CDR2 SASEGT. CDR3 length: 14 residues. Here the CDR3 DNA reads TGTGCCAGCAGTGAAGTAGGAGGGACAGGCGGCTACACCTTC. Its translation is CASSEVGGTGGYTF.

J is TRBJ2-2 and V is TRBV19; D is unresolved. Between the trimmed V and J ends, which lost 7 bases and 4 bases, there was a span of 10 bases. The germline CDR1 and CDR2 sequences are LNHDA and SQIVND (reference sequence). CDR3 length equals 13 residues. CDR3 DNA: TGTGCCAGTAAGGTCGGTTTCACCGGGGAGCTGTTTTTT. The encoded protein is CASKVGFTGELFF.

This clonotype was found a few times. The chain joins TRBV20-1 to TRBJ2-7; TRBD1 matches at 7 bases. The CDR3 extends over 15 amino acids. J gave up 4 bases and V 2 bases, and 11 bases lay outside the gene matches. Germline V gene data show CDR1 as DFQATT and CDR2 as SNEGSKA (reference sequence). In nucleotides, the CDR3 is TGCAGTGCTAGATCGGACAGGACCTCCGGGTACGAGCAGTACTTC. Amino acids: CSARSDRTSGYEQYF.

The chain has TRBV2 and TRBJ1-1; D ambiguous. V shed 3 bases and J shed 2 bases, with 7 bases lying between them. In germline, CDR1 is SNHLY, CDR2 FYNNEI. The CDR3 extends over 13 amino acids. CDR3 loop: CASSELENTEAFF. CDR3 in DNA: TGTGCCAGCAGTGAGCTCGAAAACACTGAAGCTTTCTTT.